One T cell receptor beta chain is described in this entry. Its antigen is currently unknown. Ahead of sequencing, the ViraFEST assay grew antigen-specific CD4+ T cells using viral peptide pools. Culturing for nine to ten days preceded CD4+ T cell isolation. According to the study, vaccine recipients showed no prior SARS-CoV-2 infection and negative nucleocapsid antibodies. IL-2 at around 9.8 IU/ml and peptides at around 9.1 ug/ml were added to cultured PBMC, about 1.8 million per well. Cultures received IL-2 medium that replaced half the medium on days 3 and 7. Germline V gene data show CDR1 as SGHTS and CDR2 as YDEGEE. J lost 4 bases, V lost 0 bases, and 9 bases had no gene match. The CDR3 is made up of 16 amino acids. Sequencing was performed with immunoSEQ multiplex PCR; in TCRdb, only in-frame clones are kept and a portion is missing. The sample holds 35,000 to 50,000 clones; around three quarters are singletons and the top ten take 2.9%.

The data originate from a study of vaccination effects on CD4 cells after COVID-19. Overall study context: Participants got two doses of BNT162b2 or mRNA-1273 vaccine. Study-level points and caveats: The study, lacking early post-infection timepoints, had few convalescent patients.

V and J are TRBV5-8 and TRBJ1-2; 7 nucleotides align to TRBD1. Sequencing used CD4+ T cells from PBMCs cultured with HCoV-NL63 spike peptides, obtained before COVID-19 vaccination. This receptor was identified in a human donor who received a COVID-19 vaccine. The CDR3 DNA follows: TGTGCCAGCAGCTTGGATCGACAGGGCAGGGGCTATGGCTACACCTTC. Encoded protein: CASSLDRQGRGYGYTF.